These 30 T cell receptor beta chains were sequenced from one sample in a study of T cell responses to AZD1222 COVID-19 vaccine. Clones were sequenced by immunoSEQ multiplex PCR, and TCRdb holds only the in-frame ones, with some missing. The sample records 150,000 to 200,000 clones, 80% to 95% being singletons. The sample in question was peripheral blood, obtained 28 days after the second AZD1222 dose. The source of these receptors is an adult who received the AZD1222 COVID-19 vaccine.

The J gene is TRBJ2-7, the V gene TRBV4-1; 7 bases are shared with TRBD2. The V gene end was trimmed by 4 bases and the J gene end by 2 bases; junction bases not matched to a gene: 14. This CDR3 region has 17 residues. CDR1 is MGHRA and CDR2 is YSYEKL in the germline V gene. The CDR3 DNA reads as TGCGCCAGCAGCCCCTTAGGTAGAAGCGGGGATACCTACGAGCAGTACTTC. Translation gives CASSPLGRSGDTYEQYF.

V and J are TRBV5-1 and TRBJ2-5; possibly TRBD2 for D (6 bases). This CDR3 spans 13 amino acids. Germline lookup yields CDR1 SGHRS and CDR2 YFSETQ. Trimming removed 4 bases at V and 3 bases at J, with 10 bases between. CDR3 protein: CASSGGDEETQYF. In DNA, the CDR3 is TGCGCCAGCAGCGGCGGGGACGAAGAGACCCAGTACTTC.

V and J are TRBV4-1 and TRBJ2-1, with 7 bases lining up with TRBD1. The junction had 12 bases not matched to a gene; V was cut back by 1 base and J by 0 bases. From germline, CDR1 is MGHRA and CDR2 YSYEKL. The CDR3 totals 19 residues. CDR3 loop: CASSQGGDRVISSYNEQFF. The CDR3 DNA follows: TGCGCCAGCAGCCAAGGAGGTGACAGGGTAATTAGCTCCTACAATGAGCAGTTCTTC.

This clone was seen only a few times. The V and J genes are TRBV5-4 and TRBJ2-2; 8 bases match TRBD1. This CDR3 is 14 amino acids long. CDR1 is SGHNT, CDR2 YYREEE, per germline (reference sequence). V was clipped by 4 bases and J by 6 bases; unmatched bases: 5. Here the CDR3 reads CASSAGQGSGELFF. CDR3 sequence (DNA): TGTGCCAGCAGCGCCGGACAGGGATCCGGGGAGCTGTTTTTT.

This rearrangement joins TRBV9 to TRBJ2-3; TRBD2 aligns across 10 bases. Germline CDR1 reads SGDLS; CDR2 reads YYNGEE. V shed 4 bases and J 6 bases; nucleotides not matched to a gene: 11. The CDR3 spans 16 residues. CDR3 loop: CASSSASGSLTDTQYF. CDR3 DNA: TGTGCCAGCAGCTCAGCTAGCGGGAGTCTTACGGATACGCAGTATTTT.

The chain links TRBV10-2 to TRBJ2-7; D might be TRBD1 or TRBD2, each matching 5 bases. Germline assignment: CDR1 WSHSY and CDR2 SAAADI. V shed 3 bases and J shed 3 bases, with 9 bases lying between them. The CDR3 extends over 13 amino acids. CDR3 sequence reads: CASSEGESYEQYF. The DNA of the CDR3 is TGCGCCAGCAGTGAAGGGGAGAGCTACGAGCAGTACTTC.

This clone came up once. The rearrangement links TRBV12-3 or TRBV12-4 to TRBJ2-4; the D call may be TRBD1 or TRBD2 (5 bases each). This CDR3 is 13 amino acids long. Trimming removed 5 bases at V and 9 bases at J, with 14 bases between. DNA for the CDR3: TGTGCCAGCAGTGCGCTCGGGGCTGGCATTCAGTACTTC. It is translated as CASSALGAGIQYF.

V gene TRBV18 combines with J gene TRBJ1-2; 8 bases are shared with TRBD1. The CDR3 extends over 13 amino acids. Germline V lookup: CDR1 KGHSH, CDR2 LQKENI. V was clipped by 5 bases and J by 5 bases; unmatched bases: 4. CDR3 residues: CASSVDRDYGYTF. The DNA for the CDR3 is TGTGCCAGCTCAGTGGACAGGGATTATGGCTACACCTTC.

The chain employs TRBV12-5 and TRBJ2-7; TRBD1 aligns across 8 bases. There are 13 residues in the CDR3. The trim removed 6 bases at V and 5 bases at J, leaving 6 bases unmatched. CDR1 LGHNT and CDR2 FRNRAP come from the germline V gene. In nucleotides, the CDR3 is TGTGCTAGTGGCCAGGGGGCTACGAACGAGCAGTACTTC. This gives the protein CASGQGATNEQYF. The entire variable domain, with the rest obtained from reference TRBV12-5 and TRBJ2-7, is as follows: DARVTQTPRHKVTEMGQEVTMRCQPILGHNTVFWYRQTMMQGLELLAYFRNRAPLDDSGMPKDRFSAEMPDATLATLKIQPSEPRDSAVYFCASGQGATNEQYFGPGTRLTVT.

The V and J genes are TRBV7-6 and TRBJ1-2, with 8 bases identical to TRBD1. The CDR3 consists of 15 residues. Germline V gene lookup returns CDR1 SGHVS and CDR2 FNYEAQ. V dropped 7 bases and J dropped 4; count of bases not matched to a gene: 11. CDR3 in amino acids: CASTPEDRASYGYTF. DNA of the CDR3: TGTGCCAGCACCCCGGAGGACAGGGCATCCTATGGCTACACCTTC.

V and J are TRBV3-1 (or the pseudogene TRBV3-2) and TRBJ1-4; D possibly corresponds to TRBD1 (5 bases). V lost 1 base and J 8 bases, leaving 14 bases between the germline ends. CDR1 LGHDT and CDR2 YNNKEL come from the germline V gene (reference sequence). The CDR3 runs to 15 residues. CDR3 bases: TGTGCCAGCAGCCAAGTCTCCAGGGAGGGCGAAAAACTGTTTTTT. Translated: CASSQVSREGEKLFF.

In this sample, this clone turned up a few times. The V gene is TRBV27, the J gene TRBJ2-2, with D maybe TRBD1 (6 bases). CDR1 is MNHEY and CDR2 is SMNVEV in the germline V gene (reference sequence). This CDR3 comprises 17 residues. The germline V and J ends were trimmed by 1 base and 0 bases, with 12 bases remaining between them. The CDR3 loop is CASSLYDRPTNTGELFF. The CDR3 DNA is TGTGCCAGCAGTTTATATGACAGGCCAACGAACACCGGGGAGCTGTTTTTT.

The rearrangement uses TRBV4-1 and TRBJ1-2; TRBD1 is a possible D gene (5 bases). The CDR3 totals 13 residues. Looked up from germline, CDR1 is MGHRA and CDR2 is YSYEKL. Deletions cut 4 bases from V and 8 bases from J, with 14 bases between. In DNA, the CDR3 is TGCGCCAGCAGCCCGCGGACTTGGGACGGCTACACCTTC. This gives the protein CASSPRTWDGYTF.

This clone came up once. The CDR3 region is CASSYSSGGGNTEAFF. CDR3 nucleotides: TGTGCCAGCAGTTACTCTTCAGGGGGCGGTAACACTGAAGCTTTCTTT. The V gene is TRBV6-5, the J gene TRBJ1-1, with TRBD1 matching over 8 bases. The CDR3 consists of 16 residues. Losses at the gene ends were 0 bases for V and 2 bases for J; bases not matched to a gene: 5. Germline CDR1 reads MNHEY; CDR2 reads SVGAGI.

The chain joins TRBV24-1 to TRBJ2-1; TRBD1 matches 11 bases. The V segment lost 5 bases and the J segment 6 bases; nucleotides outside the gene matches: 8. Germline V gene lookup returns CDR1 KGHDR and CDR2 SFDVKD. The CDR3 covers 16 residues. This chain's CDR3 is CATSGAGTGGRNEQFF. The CDR3 DNA follows: TGTGCCACCAGTGGGGCCGGGACAGGGGGTCGCAATGAGCAGTTCTTC.

The rearrangement links TRBV29-1 to TRBJ1-2, with 8 bases identical to TRBD1. Germline values: CDR1 SQVTM, CDR2 ANQGSEA. CDR3 length equals 12 residues. With V trimmed by 7 bases and J by 8 bases, 9 bases remained unmatched. Here the CDR3 DNA reads TGCAGCGCTCAGGACAGGGATTACGGCTACACCTTC. Translating gives CSAQDRDYGYTF.

The chain carries TRBV2 and TRBJ2-3; 7 nucleotides line up with TRBD1. The ends lost 7 bases at V and 1 base at J; junction bases unmatched: 5. Germline CDR1 reads SNHLY; CDR2 reads FYNNEI. The CDR3 contains 14 residues. CDR3 sequence: CASKTGRGTDTQYF. CDR3 sequence (DNA): TGTGCCAGCAAGACAGGGAGAGGCACAGATACGCAGTATTTT.

The J gene is TRBJ2-3, the V gene TRBV11-2, with D perhaps TRBD1 or TRBD2 (5 bases each). The CDR3 is 13 residues long. Between the trimmed V and J ends, which lost 7 bases and 4 bases, there was a span of 12 bases. Germline V gene lookup returns CDR1 SGHAT and CDR2 FQNNGV. CDR3 bases: TGTGCCAGCAATCGAGGGGCCCCAGATACGCAGTATTTT. Amino acid sequence: CASNRGAPDTQYF.

This chain's CDR3 is CASSQDQGPGIEQYF. The CDR3 bases are TGTGCCAGCAGCCAAGATCAGGGACCGGGGATCGAGCAGTACTTC. This rearrangement joins TRBV3-1 (or the pseudogene TRBV3-2) to TRBJ2-7, with D perhaps given as TRBD1 or TRBD2 (5 bases each). V lost 0 bases and J 6 bases, leaving 15 bases between the germline ends. Germline V lookup: CDR1 LGHDT, CDR2 YNNKEL (reference sequence). CDR3 length: 15 amino acids.

The genes are TRBV6-5 and TRBJ1-6; maybe TRBD1 (5 bases). Germline loops: CDR1 MNHEY, CDR2 SVGAGI. The CDR3 length is 12 residues. V dropped 10 bases and J dropped 13 bases, with 17 bases sitting between them. CDR3 sequence (DNA): TGTGCCACCGTAACCCCGCCAGGGCCCCTCCACTTT. Its translation is CATVTPPGPLHF.

The chain couples TRBV5-1 to TRBJ2-1; TRBD2 aligns across 12 bases. V trimming: 1 base; J trimming: 7 bases; junction bases outside the gene matches: 9. Germline V lookup: CDR1 SGHRS, CDR2 YFSETQ. This CDR3 has 17 residues. CDR3 nucleotide sequence: TGCGCCAGCAGCTTGCTCCTCGCTAGCGGGGGGGTGAATGAGCAGTTCTTC. It specifies CASSLLLASGGVNEQFF.

The chain couples TRBV28 to TRBJ2-1, with TRBD1 matching 8 bases. The CDR3 has 15 amino acids. Trimming removed 1 base from V and 10 bases from J; junction bases left unmatched: 9. From germline, CDR1 is MDHEN and CDR2 SYDVKM. For the CDR3, the DNA is TGTGCCAGCAGTTTATCGGCGACAGGGGCTTTGGAGCAGTTCTTC. Protein product: CASSLSATGALEQFF.

The rearrangement links TRBV9 to TRBJ1-2; D is unclear. Germline CDR1 reads SGDLS; CDR2 reads YYNGEE. Trimming stripped 5 bases from V and 4 bases from J, with 9 bases between. CDR3 length: 12 residues. The CDR3 coding sequence is TGTGCCAGCAGATCTGTGGGCTATGGCTACACCTTC. Amino acids: CASRSVGYGYTF.

The chain links TRBV20-1 to TRBJ2-7; D not certain. The ends were cut back, 3 bases at V and 6 bases at J, with 9 bases in the middle. The CDR3 has 11 amino acids. Germline V lookup: CDR1 DFQATT, CDR2 SNEGSKA (reference sequence). The CDR3 nucleotides are TGCAGTGCTAGTGTGGGTTTCGAGCAGTACTTC. This translates into CSASVGFEQYF.

This clone was picked up one time. The chain combines TRBV7-2 with TRBJ1-6; D is unresolved. In germline, CDR1 is SGHTA, CDR2 FQGNSA. The CDR3 loop spans 15 amino acids. Trimming shortened V by 3 bases and J by 0 bases, and 6 bases separated the two germline ends. The CDR3 loop is CASSFKGSYNSPLHF. CDR3 nucleotide sequence: TGTGCCAGCAGCTTTAAGGGCTCCTATAATTCACCCCTCCACTTT. The complete variable domain, with remaining parts taken from reference TRBV7-2 and TRBJ1-6, reads GAGVSQSPSNKVTEKGKDVELRCDPISGHTALYWYRQSLGQGLEFLIYFQGNSAPDKSGLPSDRFSAERTGGSVSTLTIQRTQQEDSAVYLCASSFKGSYNSPLHFGNGTRLTVT.

The chain uses TRBV5-8 and TRBJ2-1; unclear D gene. The CDR3 extends over 14 amino acids. Germline values: CDR1 SGHTS, CDR2 YDEGEE. V lost 1 base and J 4 bases, leaving 9 bases between the germline ends. The CDR3 DNA follows: TGTGCCAGCAGCTTGTTTTCTGATTACAATGAGCAGTTCTTC. Translated: CASSLFSDYNEQFF.

J is TRBJ2-3 and V is TRBV7-2, with 8 bases matching TRBD1. With V trimmed by 2 bases and J by 3 bases, 4 bases remained unmatched. Per germline, CDR1 SGHTA and CDR2 FQGNSA. This CDR3 is built from 15 residues. The CDR3 reads CASSLQGAGTDTQYF. For the CDR3, the DNA is TGTGCCAGCAGCTTACAGGGGGCAGGTACAGATACGCAGTATTTT.

The CDR3 protein is CASSERGQGAGNTGELFF. CDR3 sequence (DNA): TGTGCCAGCAGCGAGAGGGGACAGGGGGCGGGGAACACCGGGGAGCTGTTTTTT. V and J are TRBV9 and TRBJ2-2, with 12 nucleotides matching TRBD1. Germline V gene data show CDR1 as SGDLS and CDR2 as YYNGEE. V shed 3 bases and J 1 base; nucleotides not matched to a gene: 7. The CDR3 totals 18 residues.

The chain links TRBV14 to TRBJ1-3; 8 bases line up with TRBD1. V dropped 5 bases and J dropped 3; count of bases not matched to a gene: 15. Germline CDR1 is SGHDN and CDR2 is FVKESK. The CDR3 is 18 amino acids. The CDR3 spells CASSSGRSGGFFGNTIYF. DNA of the CDR3: TGTGCCAGCAGCTCGGGACGGTCAGGGGGCTTCTTTGGAAACACCATATATTTT.

This clone was seen once. The chain carries TRBV28 and TRBJ2-1; 8 nucleotides line up with TRBD2. Trimming took 4 bases from V and 10 from J; bases not matched to a gene: 12. CDR3 length: 15 residues. In germline, CDR1 is MDHEN, CDR2 SYDVKM. In nucleotides, the CDR3 is TGTGCCAGCAGTTCACCGGGACTAGGGTCTGGCGAGCAGTTCTTC. Protein product: CASSSPGLGSGEQFF.